This TCR beta chain was recovered during a study of T cells in Graves' hyperthyroidism and ophthalmopathy. V trimming: 7 bases; J trimming: 8 bases; junction bases outside the gene matches: 6. The CDR3 extends over 12 amino acids. Germline CDR1 and CDR2: KGHDR and SFDVKD. In this sample, this clonotype turned up many times. The hyperthyroidism patients had all been newly diagnosed, and their disease duration was under 2 months. Their ages ranged from 18 to 65 years. The study left out patients who had uncontrolled infection, other autoimmune disease, pregnancy or lactation. Blood sampling occurred at first hyperthyroidism diagnosis, ahead of any ophthalmopathy symptoms. This sample holds PBMCs from about 10 ml fresh peripheral blood. It was RNA transcripts that yielded the amplified TCR beta CDR3 regions. HTBI primers were employed in a first-round RT-PCR of the TCR CDR3. TCRdb reprocessed the multiplex PCR reads via MiXCR and lists one record per CDR3 protein. The repertoire consists of fewer than 450,000 distinct CDR3 sequences, with approximately 17% occurring once and the leading ten covering approximately 30%.

The sequence came from a woman between 25 and 40 years old with Graves' hyperthyroidism that later progressed to Graves' ophthalmopathy. The sequencing sample was made of blood. The chain is built from TRBV24-1 and TRBJ1-1, with TRBD1 identical over 7 bases. The CDR3 loop reads CATSLPGQEAFF. For the CDR3, the DNA is TGTGCCACCAGCCTTCCGGGACAGGAAGCTTTCTTT.